These 27 T cell receptor beta chains were all obtained from the same sample, sequenced in a study of monozygotic twins with inflammatory bowel disease. Reanalyzing the 5' RACE reads, TCRdb keeps one entry per CDR3 protein, without DNA. This sample's clone table lists fewer than 550,000 distinct CDR3 sequences. Material: blood. The receptors shown here come from a human donor with ulcerative colitis or Crohn's disease, or a healthy co-twin of an affected twin (not recorded which).

This rearrangement joins TRBV20-1 to TRBJ1-2; as DNA is missing, the TRBD1 call by TCRdb cannot be tested. In germline, CDR1 is DFQATT, CDR2 SNEGSKA (reference sequence). This CDR3 has 13 residues. Here the CDR3 reads CSARATGGYGYTF.

CDR3 loop: CASSLRTGWHETQYF. The chain has TRBV5-1 and TRBJ2-5; the D call from TCRdb, TRBD1, cannot be confirmed without DNA. CDR3 length equals 15 residues. Germline V gives CDR1 SGHRS, CDR2 YFSETQ.

The chain recombines TRBV28 with TRBJ1-4. The CDR3 length is 13 residues. Per germline, CDR1 MDHEN and CDR2 SYDVKM. Here the CDR3 reads CASSFLDGEKLFF.

The V and J genes are TRBV12-3 or TRBV12-4 and TRBJ1-5; TCRdb proposes TRBD1, but this gene call is untestable without DNA. This CDR3 contains 16 residues. The CDR3 region is CASSRWTVDSNQPQHF.

The chain combines TRBV3-1 with TRBJ2-7; TCRdb indicates TRBD1, and absent DNA this call remains unverified. The CDR3 is 18 residues long. Germline V lookup: CDR1 LGHDT, CDR2 YNNKEL (reference sequence). The CDR3 region is CASSQVGPGGIPTGEQYF.

The chain has TRBV4-1 and TRBJ2-7. The CDR3 extends over 15 amino acids. Germline-derived CDR1 and CDR2 are MGHRA and YSYEKL. The CDR3 protein is CASSQNSASSYEQYF.

V and J are TRBV3-1 and TRBJ2-3; the D call of TRBD1 rests on TCRdb alone, since no DNA is present to check it. Germline V gives CDR1 LGHDT, CDR2 YNNKEL (reference sequence). CDR3 length: 15 residues. CDR3 sequence reads: CASSPPYRGADTQYF.

The chain recombines TRBV24-1 with TRBJ2-1. This CDR3 has 15 residues. Germline V gives CDR1 KGHDR, CDR2 SFDVKD. This chain's CDR3 is CATSDSQIPYNEQFF.

The rearrangement links TRBV6-6 to TRBJ2-7; TCRdb selects TRBD1, and the lack of DNA leaves this call unchecked. The germline CDR1 and CDR2 sequences are MNHNY and SVGAGI (reference sequence). The CDR3 is made up of 14 amino acids. This CDR3 is CASRGIGQSYEQYF.

V usage is TRBV10-3 and J usage is TRBJ1-2; the TRBD1 assignment by TCRdb is unverifiable without DNA. The CDR3 length is 13 residues. The germline V gene has CDR1 ENHRY and CDR2 SYGVKD. The CDR3 loop is CAISEGGGYGYTF.

The chain employs TRBV6-5 and TRBJ2-2. The CDR3 loop spans 13 amino acids. Germline assignment: CDR1 MNHEY and CDR2 SVGAGI. CDR3 sequence reads: CASSYSGTGELFF.

V is TRBV20-1 and J is TRBJ2-3. The CDR3 loop spans 11 amino acids. Germline lookup yields CDR1 DFQATT and CDR2 SNEGSKA (reference sequence). CDR3 in amino acids: CSASLSEAQYF.

This chain links TRBV5-5 with TRBJ2-5; TCRdb outputs TRBD2, but without DNA this stays unchecked. The CDR3 covers 16 residues. CDR1 and CDR2 from the germline V gene are SGHKS and YYEKEE (reference sequence). The CDR3 here is CASSLGVAGVKETQYF. The full variable domain, its missing parts supplied by reference TRBV5-5 and TRBJ2-5, is DAGVTQSPTHLIKTRGQQVTLRCSPISGHKSVSWYQQVLGQGPQFIFQYYEKEERGRGNFPDRFSARQFPNYSSELNVNALLLGDSALYLCASSLGVAGVKETQYFGPGTRLLVL.

V and J are TRBV5-1 and TRBJ1-1. This CDR3 contains 14 residues. Per germline, CDR1 SGHRS and CDR2 YFSETQ. CDR3 sequence reads: CASSLRISNTEAFF.

J is TRBJ2-7 and V is TRBV9. The CDR3 has 13 amino acids. The germline CDR1 and CDR2 sequences are SGDLS and YYNGEE. CDR3 protein: CASSVADTTLQYF.

This chain links TRBV7-2 with TRBJ1-2; TCRdb proposes TRBD1, but this gene call is untestable without DNA. Per the germline V gene, CDR1 is SGHTA and CDR2 is FQGNSA. The CDR3 spans 15 residues. CDR3 region: CASSSTGQGIGGYTF. The full variable domain, its missing parts supplied by reference TRBV7-2 and TRBJ1-2, is GAGVSQSPSNKVTEKGKDVELRCDPISGHTALYWYRQSLGQGLEFLIYFQGNSAPDKSGLPSDRFSAERTGGSVSTLTIQRTQQEDSAVYLCASSSTGQGIGGYTFGSGTRLTVV.

This chain uses TRBV12-3 or TRBV12-4 with TRBJ1-2; without DNA, the TCRdb call of TRBD1 cannot be checked. There are 12 residues in the CDR3. CDR3 sequence reads: CASSGFSDGYTF.

The J gene is TRBJ2-2, the V gene TRBV20-1; lacking DNA, the TRBD2 call made by TCRdb goes unchecked. The CDR3 is made up of 16 amino acids. Germline V CDR1 and CDR2: DFQATT, SNEGSKA (reference sequence). The CDR3 loop is CSAPRLAGLNTGELFF.

The CDR3 is CASRLQNMNTEAFF. This chain uses TRBV27 with TRBJ1-1. This CDR3 has 14 amino acids. Germline CDR1 is MNHEY and CDR2 is SMNVEV (reference sequence).

The chain links TRBV11-2 to TRBJ2-7. Looked up from germline, CDR1 is SGHAT and CDR2 is FQNNGV. The CDR3 is 14 residues long. The CDR3 sequence: CASSLGNRPYEQYF.

The CDR3 spells CASSTLVSYEQYF. The chain carries TRBV25-1 and TRBJ2-7. CDR3 length: 13 residues. The germline V gene has CDR1 MGHDK and CDR2 SYGVNS.

This chain links TRBV19 with TRBJ1-5. Germline V gene sequence: CDR1 LNHDA, CDR2 SQIVND (reference sequence). The CDR3 contains 12 residues. CDR3: CASSARNQPQHF.

V and J are TRBV20-1 and TRBJ2-1; TCRdb names TRBD1, which stays unverified in the absence of DNA. Germline V gene lookup returns CDR1 DFQATT and CDR2 SNEGSKA (reference sequence). CDR3 length equals 14 residues. The CDR3 loop is CSARTGGEYNEQFF.

The chain recombines TRBV5-1 with TRBJ2-1; absent DNA, TCRdb's TRBD1 call cannot be checked. Germline V gene lookup returns CDR1 SGHRS and CDR2 YFSETQ. CDR3 size: 13 residues. CDR3 loop: CASSSPSGGEQFF.

The chain couples TRBV20-1 to TRBJ2-2; TCRdb indicates TRBD2, and absent DNA this call remains unverified. The CDR3 is 14 amino acids. Germline lookup yields CDR1 DFQATT and CDR2 SNEGSKA (reference sequence). The chain's CDR3 is CSARRQGGTGELFF.

The J gene is TRBJ1-1, the V gene TRBV6-5; no DNA is available, so the TRBD1 call from TCRdb remains unchecked. The CDR3 loop spans 14 amino acids. Germline CDR1 reads MNHEY; CDR2 reads SVGAGI. CDR3 sequence reads: CASSYWPGNTEAFF.

This sequence joins TRBV6-1 and TRBJ1-5; TCRdb's assignment of TRBD1 cannot be checked, as there is no DNA. The germline V gene has CDR1 MNHNS and CDR2 SASEGT. The CDR3 runs to 16 residues. This chain's CDR3 is CASSAEGGRRSEPQHF.